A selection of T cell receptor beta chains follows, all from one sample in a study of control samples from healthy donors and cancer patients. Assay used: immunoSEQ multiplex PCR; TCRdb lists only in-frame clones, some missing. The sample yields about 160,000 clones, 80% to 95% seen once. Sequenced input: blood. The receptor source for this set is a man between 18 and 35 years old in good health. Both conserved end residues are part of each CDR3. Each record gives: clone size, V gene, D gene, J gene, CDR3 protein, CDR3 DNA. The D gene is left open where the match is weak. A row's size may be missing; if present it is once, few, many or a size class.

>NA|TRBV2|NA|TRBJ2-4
CASRVDAQAKNIQYF
TGTGCCAGCAGAGTGGACGCCCAGGCCAAAAACATTCAGTACTTC
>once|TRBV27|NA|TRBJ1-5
CASSFHSNQPQHF
TGTGCCAGCAGTTTTCATAGCAATCAGCCCCAGCATTTT
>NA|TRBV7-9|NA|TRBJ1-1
CASSQMRTREGAFF
TGTGCCAGCAGCCAGATGCGGACCCGGGAGGGAGCTTTCTTT
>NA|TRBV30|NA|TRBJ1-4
CAWSGPYRVWDEKLFF
TGTGCCTGGAGTGGCCCTTACAGGGTGTGGGATGAAAAACTGTTTTTT
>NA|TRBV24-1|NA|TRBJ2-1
CATSVSWEQFF
TGTGCCACCAGTGTTTCATGGGAGCAGTTCTTC
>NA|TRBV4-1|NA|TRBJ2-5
CASSQGFLETQYF
TGCGCCAGCAGCCAGGGCTTCTTGGAGACCCAGTACTTC
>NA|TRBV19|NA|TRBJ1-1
CASSPGQGNTEAFF
TGTGCCAGTAGTCCAGGGCAGGGGAATACTGAAGCTTTCTTT
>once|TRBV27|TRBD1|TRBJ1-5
CASSDRGIVQPQHF
TGTGCCAGCAGCGACAGGGGAATTGTTCAGCCCCAGCATTTT
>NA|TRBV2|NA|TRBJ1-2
CASTDETDSYGYTF
TGTGCCAGCACCGATGAGACGGACTCCTATGGCTACACCTTC
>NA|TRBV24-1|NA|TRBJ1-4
CATSDSPRPIFWHYPNEKLFF
TGTGCCACCAGTGATTCCCCACGGCCCATCTTCTGGCACTACCCGAATGAAAAACTGTTTTTT
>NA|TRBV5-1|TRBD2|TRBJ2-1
CASSLTSGRGNEQFF
TGCGCCAGCAGCTTAACGAGCGGGAGGGGGAATGAGCAGTTCTTC
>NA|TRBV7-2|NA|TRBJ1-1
CASSLDGRGWGPEAFF
TGTGCCAGCAGCTTAGACGGTCGGGGGTGGGGACCTGAAGCTTTCTTT
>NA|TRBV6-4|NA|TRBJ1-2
CASRELNRADYGYTF
TGTGCCAGCAGGGAATTAAACAGGGCGGACTATGGCTACACCTTC
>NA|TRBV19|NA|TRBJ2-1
CASTMRSSYNEQFF
TGTGCCAGTACCATGAGAAGCTCCTACAATGAGCAGTTCTTC
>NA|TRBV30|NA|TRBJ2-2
CAWSARAATGELFF
TGTGCCTGGAGTGCGCGGGCGGCAACCGGGGAGCTGTTTTTT
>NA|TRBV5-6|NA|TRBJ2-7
CASSRQVRISSSYEQYF
TGTGCCAGCAGCAGACAGGTTCGAATTTCTAGCTCCTACGAGCAGTACTTC
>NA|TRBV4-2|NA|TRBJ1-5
CASSQESSKIQPQHF
TGTGCCAGCAGCCAAGAGAGTAGCAAGATTCAGCCCCAGCATTTT
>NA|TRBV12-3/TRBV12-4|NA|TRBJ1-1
CASSRGLWGAAFF
TGTGCCAGCAGCCGGGGACTCTGGGGAGCAGCTTTCTTT
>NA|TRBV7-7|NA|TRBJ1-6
CASSLPRRDNSPLHF
TGTGCTAGCAGCCTACCTAGGAGAGATAATTCACCCCTCCACTTT
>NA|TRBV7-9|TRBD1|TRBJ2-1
CASSPRGPDNEQFF
TGTGCCAGCAGCCCCAGGGGGCCAGACAATGAGCAGTTCTTC
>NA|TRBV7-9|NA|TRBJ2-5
CASSLVSYQETQYF
TGTGCCAGCAGCTTAGTCAGTTACCAAGAGACCCAGTACTTC
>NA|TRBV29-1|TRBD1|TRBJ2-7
CSVRTGGNSYEQYF
TGCAGCGTCAGGACAGGGGGGAACTCCTACGAGCAGTACTTC
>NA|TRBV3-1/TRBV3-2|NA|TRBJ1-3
CASSQDPFGGNTIYF
TGTGCCAGCAGCCAAGATCCGTTCGGTGGAAACACCATATATTTT
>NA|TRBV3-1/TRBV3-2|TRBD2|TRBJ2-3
CASSPAGGYSDTQYF
TGTGCCAGCAGCCCAGCGGGAGGATACTCAGATACGCAGTATTTT
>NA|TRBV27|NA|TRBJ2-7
CASRGRAGQGLQYF
TGTGCCAGCAGGGGGCGCGCGGGCCAGGGGTTGCAGTACTTC
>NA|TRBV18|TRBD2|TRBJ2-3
CASSRVTSGTDTQYF
TGTGCCAGCTCGCGAGTAACTAGCGGCACAGATACGCAGTATTTT
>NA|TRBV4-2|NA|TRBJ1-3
CASSQVADRSGNTIYF
TGTGCCAGCAGCCAAGTAGCTGACAGGAGTGGAAACACCATATATTTT
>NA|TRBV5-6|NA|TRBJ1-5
CASSLGRRGPQHF
TGTGCCAGCAGCCTCGGACGGCGCGGGCCCCAGCATTTT
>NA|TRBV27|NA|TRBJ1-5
CASSLRGGSNQPQHF
TGTGCCAGCAGTTTACGGGGCGGCAGCAATCAGCCCCAGCATTTT
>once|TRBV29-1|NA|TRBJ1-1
CSVEYFDSEAFF
TGCAGCGTTGAGTATTTCGACAGTGAAGCTTTCTTT
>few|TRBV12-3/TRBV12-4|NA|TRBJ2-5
CASNPGVRETQYF
TGTGCCAGCAATCCGGGGGTCAGGGAGACCCAGTACTTC
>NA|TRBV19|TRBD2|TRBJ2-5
CASKQTSGTPETQYF
TGTGCCAGTAAGCAGACTAGCGGGACTCCTGAGACCCAGTACTTC
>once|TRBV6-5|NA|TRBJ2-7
CASSPGANSYEQYF
TGTGCCAGCTCACCGGGAGCAAACTCCTACGAGCAGTACTTC
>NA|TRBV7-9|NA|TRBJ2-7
CASSYSVQHGGWHEQYF
TGTGCCAGCAGCTACTCCGTTCAACACGGAGGATGGCACGAGCAGTACTTC
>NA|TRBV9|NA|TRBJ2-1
CASSPEGTHLLNEQFF
TGTGCCAGCAGCCCAGAAGGGACACATCTACTCAATGAGCAGTTCTTC